This T cell receptor beta chain was sequenced during a study of T cell changes during pregnancy in multiple sclerosis. The germline V and J ends were trimmed by 5 bases and 1 base, with 18 bases remaining between them. This CDR3 spans 16 amino acids. Looked up from germline, CDR1 is MNHNY and CDR2 is SVGAGI (reference sequence). Some clones are missing from TCRdb's copy, which holds only in-frame ones; the method was immunoSEQ multiplex PCR. The sample comprises around 100,000 clones, more than 80% of which are singletons, and around 1.2% rests with the top ten. Sequencing was performed on peripheral blood, taken in the second trimester of pregnancy. The receptor was isolated from a female donor with multiple sclerosis, enrolled in a pregnancy study. The rearrangement joins TRBV6-6 to TRBJ2-7, with D possibly TRBD1 on 6 matching bases. The CDR3 DNA is TGTGCCAGCAGTAAGGGGGTGAGCGGCTCGTCCTACGAGCAGTACTTC. Translated: CASSKGVSGSSYEQYF.